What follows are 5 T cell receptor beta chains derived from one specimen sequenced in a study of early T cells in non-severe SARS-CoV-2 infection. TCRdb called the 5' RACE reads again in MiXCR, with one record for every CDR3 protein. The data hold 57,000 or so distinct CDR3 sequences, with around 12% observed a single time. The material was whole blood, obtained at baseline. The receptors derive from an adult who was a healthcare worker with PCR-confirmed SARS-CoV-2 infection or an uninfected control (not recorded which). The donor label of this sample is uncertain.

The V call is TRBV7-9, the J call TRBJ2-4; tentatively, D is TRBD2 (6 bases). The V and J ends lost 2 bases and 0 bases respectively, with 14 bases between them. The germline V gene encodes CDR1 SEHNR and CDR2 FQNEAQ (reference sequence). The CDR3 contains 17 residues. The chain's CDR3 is CASSLQGGQIAKNIQYF. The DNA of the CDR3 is TGTGCCAGCAGCTTACAAGGAGGGCAAATAGCCAAAAACATTCAGTACTTC.

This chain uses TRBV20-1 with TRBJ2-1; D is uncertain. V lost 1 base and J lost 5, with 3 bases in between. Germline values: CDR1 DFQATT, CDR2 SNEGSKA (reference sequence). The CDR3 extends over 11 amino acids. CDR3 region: CSARGDNEQFF. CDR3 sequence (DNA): TGCAGTGCTAGAGGAGACAATGAGCAGTTCTTC.

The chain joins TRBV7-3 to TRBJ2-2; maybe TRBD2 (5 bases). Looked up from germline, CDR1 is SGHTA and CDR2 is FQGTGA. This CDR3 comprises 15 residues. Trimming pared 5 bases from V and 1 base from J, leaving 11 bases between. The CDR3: CASSPRLLNTGELFF. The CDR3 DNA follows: TGTGCCAGCAGCCCCAGACTACTGAACACCGGGGAGCTGTTTTTT.

The CDR3 region is CASSLGQGKDTQYF. The CDR3 DNA reads TGCGCCAGCAGCTTAGGACAGGGAAAAGATACGCAGTATTTT. The J gene is TRBJ2-3, the V gene TRBV5-1, with 8 bases matching TRBD1. The CDR3 is 14 residues long. Germline-derived CDR1 and CDR2 are SGHRS and YFSETQ. Trimming removed 2 bases from V and 5 bases from J; junction bases left unmatched: 4.

DNA of the CDR3: TGTGCCAGCTCACAGCTCCGGGACAGGGATAATTCACCCCTCCACTTT. Translation gives CASSQLRDRDNSPLHF. The rearrangement links TRBV18 to TRBJ1-6; the match to TRBD1 covers 9 bases. Unmatched junction bases numbered 6, after V lost 4 bases and J lost 5 bases. CDR3 length equals 16 residues. Germline V CDR1 and CDR2: KGHSH, LQKENI.